The 30 T cell receptor beta chains reported below all come from one sample, sequenced in a study of blood T cell repertoires in COVID-19. The protocol was immunoSEQ multiplex PCR, while the TCRdb copy is restricted to in-frame clones and leaves out a portion. The sample comprises 250,000 to 350,000 clones, around 86% of which are singletons, and around 1.5% rests with the top ten. Sequenced input: peripheral blood. The origin of the receptors is a woman aged 50 to 60 with acute or convalescent COVID-19.

The chain carries TRBV28 and TRBJ2-1, with TRBD2 matching 9 bases. Looked up from germline, CDR1 is MDHEN and CDR2 is SYDVKM. Trimming removed 2 bases from V and 0 bases from J; junction bases left unmatched: 17. This CDR3 has 21 residues. CDR3 sequence: CASSLPFRLAATSSSYNEQFF. The CDR3 nucleotides read TGTGCCAGCAGTTTACCCTTCCGACTAGCGGCTACCTCTAGCTCCTACAATGAGCAGTTCTTC.

The chain carries TRBV5-1 and TRBJ1-2; no clear D gene. This CDR3 region has 14 residues. V was shortened by 0 bases and J by 4 bases, with 10 bases between the two germline ends. Germline lookup yields CDR1 SGHRS and CDR2 YFSETQ. CDR3 residues: CASSLAPGSYGYTF. CDR3 DNA: TGCGCCAGCAGCTTGGCCCCCGGGAGCTATGGCTACACCTTC.

This chain joins TRBV27 and TRBJ2-1; 7 bases map to TRBD1. CDR1 and CDR2 (germline): MNHEY, SMNVEV (reference sequence). V gave up 6 bases and J gave up 6 bases; unmatched junction bases: 8. The CDR3 runs 14 residues. The CDR3 spells CASSRTTGINEQFF. The CDR3, as DNA: TGTGCCAGCAGCCGCACGACAGGGATCAATGAGCAGTTCTTC.

The CDR3 nucleotides are TGTGCCAGCAGCTCCTCCGGACAGTCCCAAGAGACCCAGTACTTC. Translating it yields CASSSSGQSQETQYF. V usage is TRBV9 and J usage is TRBJ2-5; D may be TRBD1 (6 bases). The CDR3 loop spans 15 amino acids. V was clipped by 4 bases and J by 1 base, with 14 bases between them. Germline values: CDR1 SGDLS, CDR2 YYNGEE.

The rearrangement links TRBV4-2 to TRBJ2-1; no clear D gene. Germline values: CDR1 LGHNA, CDR2 YNFKEQ. The CDR3 contains 12 residues. The ends were cut back, 0 bases at V and 8 bases at J, with 5 bases in the middle. CDR3 in amino acids: CASSQDQDEQFF. The CDR3 nucleotides are TGTGCCAGCAGCCAAGATCAGGATGAGCAGTTCTTC.

For the CDR3, the DNA is TGCGCCAGCAGCTTGTCGGGGAACAGGGGAGGCTATGGCTACACCTTC. This sequence encodes CASSLSGNRGGYGYTF. This chain links TRBV5-1 with TRBJ1-2; 7 bases line up with TRBD1. CDR3 size: 16 residues. The germline V gene encodes CDR1 SGHRS and CDR2 YFSETQ. V shed 1 base and J 4 bases; nucleotides not matched to a gene: 10.

The chain uses TRBV27 and TRBJ1-1; TRBD1 matches 10 bases. Germline-derived CDR1 and CDR2 are MNHEY and SMNVEV (reference sequence). The CDR3 is 14 residues long. Losses at the gene ends were 8 bases for V and 1 base for J; bases not matched to a gene: 4. This CDR3 is CASGDRGRNTEAFF. The CDR3 DNA sequence: TGTGCCAGCGGGGACAGGGGCCGGAACACTGAAGCTTTCTTT.

V is TRBV24-1 and J is TRBJ2-2; tentative D call: TRBD1 (6 bases). V lost 6 bases and J 4 bases, leaving 8 bases between the germline ends. The CDR3 loop spans 13 amino acids. The germline V gene has CDR1 KGHDR and CDR2 SFDVKD. The CDR3 loop is CATSTGSTGELFF. Written as DNA, the CDR3 is TGTGCCACCAGTACAGGGTCCACCGGGGAGCTGTTTTTT.

The rearrangement uses TRBV10-1 and TRBJ1-5, with D uncertain. Germline V CDR1 and CDR2: WNHNN, SYGVQD (reference sequence). V lost 2 bases and J 0 bases, leaving 5 bases between the germline ends. The CDR3 loop spans 14 amino acids. As DNA, the CDR3 is TGCGCCAGCAGTGAGGTTTATAGCAATCAGCCCCAGCATTTT. This codes for CASSEVYSNQPQHF.

This clone appeared a few times. The J gene is TRBJ1-2, the V gene TRBV19; D not resolved. V shed 3 bases and J shed 7 bases, with 9 bases lying between them. The germline CDR1 and CDR2 sequences are LNHDA and SQIVND (reference sequence). This CDR3 is built from 12 residues. The CDR3 protein is CASSMPRIGYTF. In DNA, the CDR3 is TGTGCCAGTAGTATGCCGAGGATTGGCTACACCTTC. The full variable domain, its missing parts supplied by reference TRBV19 and TRBJ1-2, is DGGITQSPKYLFRKEGQNVTLSCEQNLNHDAMYWYRQDPGQGLRLIYYSQIVNDFQKGDIAEGYSVSREKKESFPLTVTSAQKNPTAFYLCASSMPRIGYTFGSGTRLTVV.

This chain connects TRBV7-2 to TRBJ2-7; D remains ambiguous. The ends were cut back, 3 bases at V and 1 base at J, with 16 bases in the middle. This CDR3 contains 16 residues. Per germline, CDR1 SGHTA and CDR2 FQGNSA. The CDR3 loop is CASSFSPRQLSYEQYF. In DNA form, the CDR3 reads TGTGCCAGCAGCTTCTCCCCGAGGCAGTTGTCCTACGAGCAGTACTTC.

The rearrangement joins TRBV10-3 to TRBJ2-6, with D unresolved. The CDR3 runs to 16 residues. The germline CDR1 and CDR2 sequences are ENHRY and SYGVKD. V was shortened by 0 bases and J by 2 bases, with 8 bases between the two germline ends. CDR3: CAISESNSPGANVLTF. Here the CDR3 DNA reads TGTGCCATCAGTGAGTCGAACAGCCCTGGGGCCAACGTCCTGACTTTC.

The rearrangement joins TRBV28 to TRBJ2-5; 9 positions match TRBD2. CDR1 is MDHEN and CDR2 is SYDVKM in the germline V gene. The CDR3 runs to 18 residues. V dropped 4 bases and J dropped 1; count of bases not matched to a gene: 13. The CDR3 region is CASSSLPGLAQLQETQYF. CDR3 DNA: TGTGCCAGCAGTTCCCTACCTGGACTAGCGCAGCTCCAAGAGACCCAGTACTTC.

The V call is TRBV9, the J call TRBJ2-3; 7 positions agree with TRBD2. The length of the CDR3 is 16 residues. Germline V gene data show CDR1 as SGDLS and CDR2 as YYNGEE. V dropped 0 bases and J dropped 2; count of bases not matched to a gene: 6. The CDR3 loop is CASSVGGGSATDTQYF. The CDR3 coding sequence is TGTGCCAGCAGCGTAGGGGGCGGGAGCGCCACAGATACGCAGTATTTT.

This rearrangement joins TRBV14 to TRBJ2-4, with 8 bases lining up with TRBD1. CDR1 is SGHDN, CDR2 FVKESK, per germline. The CDR3 is made up of 16 amino acids. The ends lost 3 bases at V and 3 bases at J; junction bases unmatched: 7. The CDR3 nucleotides are TGTGCCAGCAGCCATCGGACAGGGTGGAACAAAAACATTCAGTACTTC. Translation gives CASSHRTGWNKNIQYF.

The rearrangement joins TRBV7-3 to TRBJ2-3; tentatively, D is TRBD2 (6 bases). Germline V gene sequence: CDR1 SGHTA, CDR2 FQGTGA. The CDR3 spans 15 residues. The germline V and J ends were trimmed by 8 bases and 0 bases, with 15 bases remaining between them. The CDR3 nucleotides read TGTGCCAGCGCACAAATTAGCGGAAGCACAGATACGCAGTATTTT. Translated, it gives CASAQISGSTDTQYF.

The chain carries TRBV7-3 and TRBJ1-2; possibly TRBD1 for D (5 bases). V dropped 3 bases and J dropped 6 bases, with 14 bases sitting between them. The germline V gene encodes CDR1 SGHTA and CDR2 FQGTGA. CDR3 length equals 14 residues. CDR3 in amino acids: CASSFTRDSHGYTF. In DNA form, the CDR3 reads TGTGCCAGCAGCTTTACGAGGGACTCCCATGGCTACACCTTC. The variable domain in full, with the rest retrieved from reference TRBV7-3 and TRBJ1-2, is GAGVSQTPSNKVTEKGKYVELRCDPISGHTALYWYRQSLGQGPEFLIYFQGTGAADDSGLPNDRFFAVRPEGSVSTLKIQRTERGDSAVYLCASSFTRDSHGYTFGSGTRLTVV.

V and J are TRBV5-6 and TRBJ2-1; 9 positions agree with TRBD2. Germline-derived CDR1 and CDR2 are SGHDT and YYEEEE. The CDR3 spans 15 residues. Unmatched junction bases numbered 8, after V lost 2 bases and J lost 8 bases. CDR3 region: CASSFPGASGDEQFF. The CDR3 DNA reads as TGTGCCAGCAGCTTCCCTGGGGCTAGCGGGGATGAGCAGTTCTTC.

The chain couples TRBV10-3 to TRBJ1-1, with D unresolved. The V end lost 10 bases, the J end lost 1 base, and 10 bases lay between the germline ends. The CDR3 covers 12 residues. Germline CDR1 is ENHRY and CDR2 is SYGVKD. The CDR3 protein is CATKAGNTEAFF. CDR3 nucleotide sequence: TGTGCCACCAAAGCAGGGAACACTGAAGCTTTCTTT.

This chain uses TRBV28 with TRBJ2-1; 10 bases fit TRBD2. Looked up from germline, CDR1 is MDHEN and CDR2 is SYDVKM. The ends lost 8 bases at V and 4 bases at J; junction bases unmatched: 11. This CDR3 is 16 amino acids long. CDR3 in amino acids: CASGSSGSRRYNEQFF. The DNA for the CDR3 is TGTGCCAGCGGCTCTAGCGGGAGTAGAAGGTACAATGAGCAGTTCTTC. Based on the CDR3 plus reference TRBV28 and TRBJ2-1, the full variable domain is DVKVTQSSRYLVKRTGEKVFLECVQDMDHENMFWYRQDPGLGLRLIYFSYDVKMKEKGDIPEGYSVSREKKERFSLILESASTNQTSMYLCASGSSGSRRYNEQFFGPGTRLTVL.

The rearrangement links TRBV5-1 to TRBJ2-6; maybe TRBD1 (6 bases). V lost 4 bases and J lost 1, with 12 bases in between. CDR3 length equals 16 residues. The germline CDR1 and CDR2 sequences are SGHRS and YFSETQ. CDR3 sequence: CASSQDRLSGANVLTF. Here the CDR3 DNA reads TGCGCCAGCAGCCAGGACAGACTATCTGGGGCCAACGTCCTGACTTTC.

The J gene is TRBJ1-2, the V gene TRBV7-2, with D possibly TRBD1 on 5 matching bases. The ends were cut back, 0 bases at V and 3 bases at J, with 14 bases in the middle. The CDR3 length is 16 residues. CDR1 is SGHTA and CDR2 is FQGNSA in the germline V gene. The CDR3 DNA sequence: TGTGCCAGCAGCTTAGCGGGGCTGGGCGGTGACTATGGCTACACCTTC. Translated, it gives CASSLAGLGGDYGYTF.

The chain has TRBV7-3 and TRBJ2-3; tentative D call: TRBD2 (6 bases). Trimming stripped 5 bases from V and 4 bases from J, with 13 bases between. The CDR3 consists of 14 residues. CDR1 is SGHTA, CDR2 FQGTGA, per germline. DNA of the CDR3: TGTGCCAGCAGCCCAGGAGGGCTAGCAGATACGCAGTATTTT. Its protein product is CASSPGGLADTQYF.

The J gene is TRBJ2-3, the V gene TRBV9; D is possibly TRBD2 (5 bases). Germline V gene sequence: CDR1 SGDLS, CDR2 YYNGEE. V was shortened by 4 bases and J by 1 base, with 13 bases between the two germline ends. The CDR3 contains 15 residues. As DNA, the CDR3 is TGTGCCAGCAGCCCCAGAGCGGTACGCACAGATACGCAGTATTTT. Translation: CASSPRAVRTDTQYF.

The gene calls are TRBV11-2 and TRBJ2-3; 13 bases line up with TRBD2. With 3 bases clipped from V and 2 bases from J, the junction kept 5 bases outside the gene matches. This CDR3 has 17 residues. In germline, CDR1 is SGHAT, CDR2 FQNNGV. CDR3 loop: CASSFPTSGRSTDTQYF. The DNA of the CDR3 is TGTGCCAGCAGCTTCCCGACTAGCGGGAGGTCCACAGATACGCAGTATTTT.

The chain employs TRBV7-3 and TRBJ2-2, with TRBD2 matching 12 bases. CDR1 and CDR2 (germline): SGHTA, FQGTGA. CDR3 length: 17 amino acids. V lost 5 bases, J lost 3 bases, and 7 bases stayed unmatched. CDR3 protein: CASSLGTSGLYTGELFF. For the CDR3, the DNA is TGTGCCAGCAGCCTCGGGACTAGCGGGTTATACACCGGGGAGCTGTTTTTT.

V usage is TRBV25-1 and J usage is TRBJ2-5; D is unclear. This CDR3 is built from 13 residues. Trimming left V 2 bases short and J 0 bases short, with 4 bases between. Germline CDR1 is MGHDK and CDR2 is SYGVNS. This CDR3 reads CASSEAYQETQYF. Here the CDR3 DNA reads TGTGCCAGCAGTGAAGCGTACCAAGAGACCCAGTACTTC.

The rearrangement links TRBV5-1 to TRBJ1-2; TRBD1 matches at 7 bases. Germline loops: CDR1 SGHRS, CDR2 YFSETQ. CDR3 length: 16 amino acids. After removal of 4 bases from V and 0 bases from J, the junction contained 9 bases not matched to a gene. The CDR3 spells CASSVSTGTANYGYTF. The CDR3 DNA is TGCGCCAGCAGCGTCTCGACCGGGACAGCTAACTATGGCTACACCTTC.

Of note for this clone: Germline is not matched at one junction end, which may reflect a read error. The chain has TRBV19 and TRBJ1-2, with a possible D match to TRBD1 (5 bases). The CDR3 sequence is 13 residues long. Germline V gives CDR1 LNHDA, CDR2 SQIVND (reference sequence). The CDR3 bases are TGTGCCAGTAGTATAGATCTGGAACAGGAACCCTCCTTC. Its translation: CASSIDLEQEPSF. Drawing the rest from reference TRBV19 and TRBJ1-2, the complete variable domain is DGGITQSPKYLFRKEGQNVTLSCEQNLNHDAMYWYRQDPGQGLRLIYYSQIVNDFQKGDIAEGYSVSREKKESFPLTVTSAQKNPTAFYLCASSIDLEQEPSFGSGTRLTVV.

This clone was found a few times. This chain links TRBV7-2 with TRBJ1-5, with a tentative D call TRBD1 (6 bases). The V gene lost 1 base and the J gene lost 2 bases, with 12 bases spanning the gap. CDR1 and CDR2 (germline): SGHTA, FQGNSA. The CDR3 length is 16 residues. The CDR3 region is CASSLVGGGGNQPQHF. CDR3 DNA sequence: TGTGCCAGCAGCTTAGTAGGGGGGGGAGGCAATCAGCCCCAGCATTTT.